This T cell receptor (beta chain) emerged from a study of T cells in Graves' hyperthyroidism and ophthalmopathy. V was shortened by 1 base and J by 3 bases, with 12 bases between the two germline ends. Per germline, CDR1 SGHAT and CDR2 FQNNGV. The CDR3 sequence is 16 residues long. Hyperthyroidism had been newly diagnosed in patients aged 18 to 65, and its duration was under 2 months. Uncontrolled infection, other autoimmune disease, pregnancy or lactation led to exclusion. This sample holds PBMCs from roughly 10 ml fresh peripheral blood. Ten or more counts support this clonotype. The TCR beta CDR3 regions underwent amplification using RNA transcripts as the source. The TCR CDR3 was amplified in a first-round RT-PCR using the HTBI primer set. TCRdb ran MiXCR on the multiplex PCR reads and lists one entry per CDR3 protein. The table shows a few hundred thousand distinct CDR3 sequences, with approximately 14% occurring only once.

Sequencing was performed on blood. The receptor was derived from a woman between 50 and 59 years old with Graves' hyperthyroidism that later progressed to Graves' ophthalmopathy. The chain uses TRBV11-2 and TRBJ2-2, with D perhaps TRBD1 (6 bases). CDR3 nucleotide sequence: TGTGCCAGCAGCTTAGTACTACAGGGTGACACCGGGGAGCTGTTTTTT. Translating gives CASSLVLQGDTGELFF.